These T cell receptor beta chains were read from a single sample in a study of cytomegalovirus exposure and HLA in healthy donors. TCRdb's copy holds only in-frame clones and misses some; the assay was immunoSEQ multiplex PCR. The sample yields about 160,000 clones, around 79% seen once. Sequenced input: PBMCs. The receptors stem from a middle-aged man in good health and CMV-seronegative. The conserved cysteine and the conserved F or W are not part of the CDR3 here. Fields, in order: CDR3 protein, V gene, clone size, J gene. Expanded clones get a size class; other rows say once, few or many, or leave the size out.

ASSSASGGQETQY,TRBV5-1,NA,TRBJ2-5
ASSQVRGVNWDGTEGREKGTQY,TRBV4-2,NA,TRBJ2-5
ATMKGGNEKLF,TRBV4-1,NA,TRBJ1-4
AIKERTGSPEQY,TRBV10-3,NA,TRBJ2-7
ASSQVLGYNEQF,TRBV4-1,few,TRBJ2-1
ASSLAAGVRSETQY,TRBV5-8,few,TRBJ2-5
ASSFRQGARTDTQY,TRBV7-9,once,TRBJ2-3
ASSRFGTGTMETQY,TRBV13,NA,TRBJ2-5
ASSLDLDTQY,TRBV5-1,few,TRBJ2-3
ASSIDRTQY,TRBV5-1,NA,TRBJ2-5
ASSSPPGRETQY,TRBV5-1,NA,TRBJ2-5
ASSLVAASDTQY,TRBV7-2,NA,TRBJ2-3
ASSPEETGTYEQY,TRBV21-1,NA,TRBJ2-7
ASSLGQTFYEQY,TRBV28,NA,TRBJ2-7
ASRVGRGNEQF,TRBV7-9,NA,TRBJ2-1
ASSESGTSGDEQY,TRBV7-6,NA,TRBJ2-7
ASSFLRGSETQY,TRBV28,once,TRBJ2-5
ASRQGGSGELF,TRBV2,NA,TRBJ2-2
ASRYTGGQPFEAF,TRBV6-5,few,TRBJ1-1
ASSRKGTSGEGDTQY,TRBV5-1,NA,TRBJ2-3
ASSYVSGTGISYEQY,TRBV7-8,NA,TRBJ2-7
ASSLAGGSSYEQY,TRBV19,once,TRBJ2-7
ASSLGENYGYT,TRBV7-9,NA,TRBJ1-2
SGRGDGAYEQY,TRBV29-1,NA,TRBJ2-7
ASTRASNQPQH,TRBV2,few,TRBJ1-5
ASSLSSMGGTEAF,TRBV7-9,NA,TRBJ1-1
ASSSGLAGTTGELF,TRBV7-7,NA,TRBJ2-2
ASSPSFGFPSNQPQH,TRBV27,NA,TRBJ1-5
ASSLGSSGNTIY,TRBV7-2,NA,TRBJ1-3
ASSVTGWADTQY,TRBV9,NA,TRBJ2-3
SSVPSGAYEQY,TRBV7-9,NA,TRBJ2-7
ASGVLRDRNEKLF,TRBV6-5,NA,TRBJ1-4
ASSFGSEQY,TRBV11-2,NA,TRBJ2-7
ASTRQGPFQPQH,TRBV19,NA,TRBJ1-5
ASSKGCGAHGELF,TRBV21-1,NA,TRBJ2-2
ASQSRDYGYT,TRBV27,few,TRBJ1-2
ASSLESWGPVTYEQY,TRBV7-8,NA,TRBJ2-7
ASSSGQGAREQY,TRBV5-1,NA,TRBJ2-7
ASSRAGGTDTQY,TRBV5-4,NA,TRBJ2-3
ASRWGTTAEAF,TRBV19,NA,TRBJ1-1
ASSLLPSGAYNEQF,TRBV5-1,NA,TRBJ2-1
ASRGTSMNEQF,TRBV19,NA,TRBJ2-1
ASSQSLRDRRNQETQY,TRBV28,NA,TRBJ2-5
ASSLVESSYNEQF,TRBV5-1,NA,TRBJ2-1
ASSLRLSYNEQF,TRBV7-9,once,TRBJ2-1
ASSYGWAEAF,TRBV19,NA,TRBJ1-1